This TCR beta chain comes out of a study of radiotherapy plus CTLA-4 blockade in lung cancer. About the study: Disease control was seen in approximately 29% of patients, objective responses in roughly 19%. Findings and limits, study-wide: Once radiotherapy plus ipilimumab had been given, TCR clones derived from tumor expanded in blood.

A remark on this clone: Its antigen remains unidentified.

Germline CDR1 reads MNHNY; CDR2 reads SVGAGI (reference sequence). Trimming stripped 5 bases from V and 0 bases from J, with 11 bases between. This CDR3 spans 14 amino acids. Generated by immunoSEQ multiplex PCR, the TCRdb table keeps only in-frame clones and is missing some. The profile shows 95,000 to 150,000 clones, around 90% of them singletons. The rearrangement links TRBV6-6 to TRBJ2-7; D remains unclear. Sequenced here: peripheral blood, sampled from a patient treated with radiotherapy plus ipilimumab. This clonotype was sampled from a human donor with non-small cell lung cancer that progressed on radiotherapy plus ipilimumab. CDR3 region: CASSRTESSYEQYF. In DNA, the CDR3 is TGTGCCAGCAGTAGGACGGAAAGCTCCTACGAGCAGTACTTC.